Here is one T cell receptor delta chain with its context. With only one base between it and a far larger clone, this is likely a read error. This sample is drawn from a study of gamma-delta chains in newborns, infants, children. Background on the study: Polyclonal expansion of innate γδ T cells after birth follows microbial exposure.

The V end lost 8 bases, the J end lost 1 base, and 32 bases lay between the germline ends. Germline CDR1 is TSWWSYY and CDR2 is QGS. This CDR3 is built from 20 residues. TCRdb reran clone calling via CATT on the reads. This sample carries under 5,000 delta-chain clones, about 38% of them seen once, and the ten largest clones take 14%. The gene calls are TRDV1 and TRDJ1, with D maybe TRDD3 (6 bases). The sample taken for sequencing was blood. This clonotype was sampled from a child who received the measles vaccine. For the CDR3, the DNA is TGTGCTCTTATACTCCCTCCTAGTGAGTACTGGGACCCGTGCACCGATAAACTCATCTTT. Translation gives CALILPPSEYWDPCTDKLIF.